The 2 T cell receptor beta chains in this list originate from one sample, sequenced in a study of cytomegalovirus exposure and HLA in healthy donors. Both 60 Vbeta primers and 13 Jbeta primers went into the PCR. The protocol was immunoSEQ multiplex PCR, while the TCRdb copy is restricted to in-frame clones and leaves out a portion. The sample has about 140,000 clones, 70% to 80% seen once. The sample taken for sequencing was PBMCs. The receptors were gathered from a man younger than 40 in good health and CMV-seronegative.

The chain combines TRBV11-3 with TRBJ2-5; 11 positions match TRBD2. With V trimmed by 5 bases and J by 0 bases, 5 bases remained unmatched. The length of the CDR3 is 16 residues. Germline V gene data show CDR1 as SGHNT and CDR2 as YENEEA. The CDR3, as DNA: TGTGCCAGCAGCCCCGGACTAGCGGGCCACCAAGAGACCCAGTACTTC. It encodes CASSPGLAGHQETQYF.

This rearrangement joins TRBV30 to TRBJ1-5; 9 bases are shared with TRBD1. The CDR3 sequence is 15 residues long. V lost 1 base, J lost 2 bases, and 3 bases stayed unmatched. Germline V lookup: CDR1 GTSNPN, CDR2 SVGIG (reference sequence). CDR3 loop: CAWSEGTGRNQPQHF. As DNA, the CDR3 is TGTGCCTGGAGTGAAGGGACAGGGCGCAATCAGCCCCAGCATTTT.